Each of the 27 T cell receptor beta chains below was sequenced from the same sample in a study of T cells in Graves' hyperthyroidism and ophthalmopathy. TCR beta CDR3 regions were amplified from RNA transcripts. In the first-round RT-PCR of the TCR CDR3, the HTBI primer set was used. TCRdb re-derived calls from the multiplex PCR reads in MiXCR, one entry per CDR3 protein. The sample holds a few hundred thousand distinct CDR3 sequences; 18% are singletons and the top ten take 35% to 50%. Sample: blood. The source is a man aged 18 to 30 with Graves' ophthalmopathy.

This clonotype was observed once. The CDR3: CASSGPGPSYNSPLHF. The CDR3 DNA is TGTGCCAGCAGCGGACCGGGACCCTCCTATAATTCACCCCTCCACTTT. The genes are TRBV7-3 and TRBJ1-6; D might be TRBD1 (5 bases). Germline lookup yields CDR1 SGHTA and CDR2 FQGTGA. CDR3 size: 16 residues. With 5 bases removed from V and 0 bases from J, the gap between germline ends came to 11 bases.

J is TRBJ1-5 and V is TRBV6-2 or TRBV6-3; TRBD1 matches at 9 bases. The CDR3 has 13 amino acids. Per the germline V gene, CDR1 is MNHEY and CDR2 is SVGEGT. The ends lost 10 bases at V and 1 base at J; junction bases unmatched: 2. CDR3 nucleotide sequence: TGTGCCATCGGACAGGGGAGCAATCAGCCCCAGCATTTT. It translates to CAIGQGSNQPQHF.

This clonotype showed up many times. The V gene is TRBV9, the J gene TRBJ1-1; no clear D. The CDR3 totals 16 residues. Germline V CDR1 and CDR2: SGDLS, YYNGEE. V lost 6 bases to trimming and J lost 1 base, with 19 bases between them. The CDR3 loop is CASTNRASLGNTEAFF. CDR3 in DNA: TGTGCCAGCACCAATCGGGCCTCCCTTGGGAACACTGAAGCTTTCTTT.

The V and J genes are TRBV28 and TRBJ1-4; D not certain. CDR3 length: 14 residues. Looked up from germline, CDR1 is MDHEN and CDR2 is SYDVKM. The germline V and J ends were trimmed by 6 bases and 1 base, with 9 bases remaining between them. The CDR3 protein is CASRIQRTNEKLFF. The CDR3 nucleotides are TGTGCCAGCAGGATACAGAGAACTAATGAAAAACTGTTTTTT.

This clonotype showed up many times. This chain links TRBV12-3 or TRBV12-4 with TRBJ2-5; D may be TRBD2 (5 bases). Deletions cut 4 bases from V and 0 bases from J, with 9 bases between. This CDR3 spans 14 amino acids. CDR3 protein: CASSSLDYQETQYF. CDR3 bases: TGTGCCAGCAGTTCCTTGGACTACCAAGAGACCCAGTACTTC.

This clonotype was seen at least ten times. The rearrangement joins TRBV6-1 to TRBJ1-1; 7 nucleotides agree with TRBD1. This CDR3 spans 14 amino acids. Losses at the gene ends were 7 bases for V and 3 bases for J; bases not matched to a gene: 8. Germline loops: CDR1 MNHNS, CDR2 SASEGT. The CDR3 is CASNLGTVDTEAFF. CDR3 DNA: TGTGCCAGCAATTTAGGGACAGTTGACACTGAAGCTTTCTTT.

This clonotype occurred many times. The CDR3 loop is CASSPTGGNNEKLFF. CDR3 nucleotides: TGTGCCAGCAGCCCGACAGGGGGAAATAATGAAAAACTGTTTTTT. This rearrangement joins TRBV12-3 or TRBV12-4 to TRBJ1-4; TRBD1 matches 9 bases. This CDR3 has 15 residues. V lost 6 bases to trimming and J lost 4 bases; unmatched junction nucleotides: 6.

The chain combines TRBV24-1 with TRBJ2-3, with TRBD1 matching over 9 bases. There are 16 residues in the CDR3. Trimming cost V 5 bases and J 5 bases; bases outside gene matches: 10. The germline V gene encodes CDR1 KGHDR and CDR2 SFDVKD. CDR3 region: CATSGTAGQGKDTQYF. The CDR3 nucleotides are TGTGCCACCAGTGGAACAGCGGGACAGGGAAAAGATACGCAGTATTTT.

The chain combines TRBV7-9 with TRBJ2-5; no definite D call. V gave up 4 bases and J gave up 3 bases, with 12 bases separating them. The CDR3 runs 14 residues. Germline V CDR1 and CDR2: SEHNR, FQNEAQ (reference sequence). The CDR3 DNA sequence: TGTGCCAGCAGCTCTAGTACGGGTAAAGAGACCCAGTACTTC. Residues: CASSSSTGKETQYF.

The CDR3 sequence is CASSVEIVAGGNTGELFF. The CDR3 nucleotides are TGTGCCAGCAGCGTAGAGATTGTAGCGGGGGGTAACACCGGGGAGCTGTTTTTT. The rearrangement joins TRBV9 to TRBJ2-2; the match to TRBD2 covers 10 bases. Germline V gene lookup returns CDR1 SGDLS and CDR2 YYNGEE. The CDR3 sequence is 18 residues long. The ends lost 0 bases at V and 2 bases at J; junction bases unmatched: 7.

In its sample, this clonotype was seen a few times. At one of its ends the junction is not consistent with the germline gene, which may arise from a read error. The V gene is TRBV6-1, the J gene TRBJ2-2, with 11 nucleotides matching TRBD2. The germline gives CDR1 MNHNS, CDR2 SASEGT. The CDR3 totals 19 residues. The CDR3 region is CTSSERGGLAVVNTGELFF. The CDR3 bases are TGTACCAGCAGTGAAAGAGGGGGACTAGCGGTCGTTAACACCGGGGAGCTGTTTTTT.

The rearrangement joins TRBV5-1 to TRBJ2-2; a possible D gene is TRBD1 (5 bases). The CDR3 runs to 12 residues. The germline V gene has CDR1 SGHRS and CDR2 YFSETQ. V lost 0 bases to trimming and J lost 10 bases, with 7 bases between them. This CDR3 reads CASSLGQPELFF. DNA of the CDR3: TGCGCCAGCAGCTTGGGACAGCCGGAGCTGTTTTTT. The whole variable domain, filled in from reference TRBV5-1 and TRBJ2-2, reads KAGVTQTPRYLIKTRGQQVTLSCSPISGHRSVSWYQQTPGQGLQFLFEYFSETQRNKGNFPGRFSGRQFSNSRSEMNVSTLELGDSALYLCASSLGQPELFFGEGSRLTVL.

This clonotype was counted at least ten times. In DNA, the CDR3 is TGCAGTGCTAGGAAAGGGAACAACGATCAGCCCCAGCATTTT. It codes for CSARKGNNDQPQHF. The chain joins TRBV20-1 to TRBJ1-5; D unresolved. Germline assignment: CDR1 DFQATT and CDR2 SNEGSKA (reference sequence). The ends were cut back, 3 bases at V and 5 bases at J, with 14 bases in the middle. The CDR3 contains 14 residues.

This clonotype was seen only once. The chain uses TRBV5-1 and TRBJ1-1, with D tentatively TRBD1 (6 bases). The V end lost 3 bases, the J end lost 1 base, and 13 bases lay between the germline ends. CDR1 SGHRS and CDR2 YFSETQ come from the germline V gene. This CDR3 is 15 amino acids long. CDR3 sequence: CASSSTGGANTEAFF. The CDR3 DNA follows: TGCGCCAGCAGCTCCACCGGGGGGGCGAACACTGAAGCTTTCTTT.

This clonotype came up many times. J is TRBJ1-1 and V is TRBV20-1; D gene ambiguous. The V end lost 6 bases, the J end lost 0 bases, and 5 bases lay between the germline ends. Germline CDR1 DFQATT, CDR2 SNEGSKA (reference sequence). The CDR3 runs 11 residues. The CDR3 reads CSARLNTEAFF. In nucleotides, the CDR3 is TGCAGTGCCAGACTGAACACTGAAGCTTTCTTT.

This clonotype was seen a handful of times. CDR3 protein: CASSDSPGSNYGYTF. The CDR3 coding sequence is TGTGCCAGCAGTGACTCCCCCGGCAGTAACTATGGCTACACCTTC. The V call is TRBV6-4, the J call TRBJ1-2, with unresolved D. The V gene lost 0 bases and the J gene lost 1 base, with 9 bases spanning the gap. CDR1 MRHNA and CDR2 SNTAGT come from the germline V gene. The CDR3 contains 15 residues.

The rearrangement links TRBV6-2 or TRBV6-3 to TRBJ2-1, with 10 bases identical to TRBD2. The V gene's germline CDR1 is MNHEY and CDR2 SVGEGT. The length of the CDR3 is 14 residues. The ends lost 4 bases at V and 7 bases at J; junction bases unmatched: 4. The CDR3 loop reads CASSSSSGGNEQFF. Written as DNA, the CDR3 is TGTGCCAGCAGTTCCTCTAGCGGGGGAAATGAGCAGTTCTTC.

The chain's CDR3 is CASSALRAGGGRSSPLHF. CDR3 nucleotide sequence: TGTGCCAGCAGCGCATTGAGGGCGGGGGGCGGCCGTTCCTCACCCCTCCACTTT. The chain links TRBV25-1 to TRBJ1-6, with D possibly TRBD1 on 6 matching bases. The CDR3 spans 18 residues. V was trimmed by 6 bases and J by 10 bases, leaving 28 bases between them. In germline, CDR1 is MGHDK, CDR2 SYGVNS.

This rearrangement joins TRBV4-2 to TRBJ2-7; D perhaps matches TRBD2 (7 bases). Per the germline V gene, CDR1 is LGHNA and CDR2 is YNFKEQ. The CDR3 length is 15 residues. Trimming removed 4 bases from V and 2 bases from J, with 15 bases in between. The CDR3 loop is CASSPQRDTTYEQYF. In nucleotides, the CDR3 is TGTGCCAGCAGCCCCCAGCGGGACACCACCTACGAGCAGTACTTC.

Many counts were recorded for this clonotype. The V gene is TRBV5-1, the J gene TRBJ2-3; TRBD1 is a possible D gene (5 bases). CDR3 length: 16 amino acids. Germline V lookup: CDR1 SGHRS, CDR2 YFSETQ. The germline V and J ends were trimmed by 0 bases and 0 bases, with 11 bases remaining between them. CDR3 DNA: TGCGCCAGCAGCTTGGGGACATCGGTTAGCACAGATACGCAGTATTTT. Translating it yields CASSLGTSVSTDTQYF.

A few counts support this clonotype. V and J are TRBV28 and TRBJ2-7; 8 positions agree with TRBD2. The V segment lost 3 bases and the J segment 2 bases; nucleotides outside the gene matches: 6. The CDR3 has 15 amino acids. Germline-derived CDR1 and CDR2 are MDHEN and SYDVKM. The CDR3 DNA reads as TGTGCCAGCAGTTTCGGTCTAGCGGGTGCCTACGAGCAGTACTTC. It yields the protein CASSFGLAGAYEQYF.

The chain carries TRBV30 and TRBJ2-7; TRBD1 agrees at 9 bases. This CDR3 region has 15 residues. The germline V gene has CDR1 GTSNPN and CDR2 SVGIG (reference sequence). V gave up 2 bases and J gave up 7 bases; unmatched junction bases: 12. Written as DNA, the CDR3 is TGTGCCTGGAGTCCTAGGACAGGGGCCGTGTGGGAGCAGTACTTC. Protein: CAWSPRTGAVWEQYF. The variable domain in full, with the rest retrieved from reference TRBV30 and TRBJ2-7, is SQTIHQWPATLVQPVGSPLSLECTVEGTSNPNLYWYRQAAGRGLQLLFYSVGIGQISSEVPQNLSASRPQDRQFILSSKKLLLSDSGFYLCAWSPRTGAVWEQYFGPGTRLTVT.

This clonotype was observed many times. Here the CDR3 reads CSASIQGNIQYF. The CDR3 DNA sequence: TGCAGTGCTAGTATTCAAGGAAACATTCAGTACTTC. The chain links TRBV20-1 to TRBJ2-4; D is ambiguous. Germline V gives CDR1 DFQATT, CDR2 SNEGSKA (reference sequence). CDR3 length: 12 residues. V lost 3 bases, J lost 6 bases, and 9 bases lay in between.

Comment on this clonotype: A single base separates this from a much larger clone, so it may be a read error. The chain combines TRBV10-3 with TRBJ2-7, with D possibly called TRBD1 or TRBD2 (5 bases each). The V end lost 11 bases, the J end lost 1 base, and 21 bases lay between the germline ends. CDR1 is ENHRY and CDR2 is SYGVKD in the germline V gene. The CDR3 has 15 residues. The CDR3 loop reads CAAQGSRGPSYEQYF. The CDR3 DNA follows: TGTGCCGCCCAAGGATCGAGGGGCCCATCCTACGAGCAGTACTTC.

This clonotype was seen repeatedly, ten times or more. The chain uses TRBV2 and TRBJ1-5; no clear D. The CDR3 contains 14 residues. CDR1 is SNHLY, CDR2 FYNNEI, per germline. Deletions cut 3 bases from V and 0 bases from J, with 6 bases between. The CDR3 loop reads CASSDGVSNQPQHF. The CDR3 region has the DNA TGTGCCAGCAGTGATGGGGTTAGCAATCAGCCCCAGCATTTT.

J is TRBJ1-5 and V is TRBV6-4; D is possibly TRBD1 (5 bases). The germline V and J ends were trimmed by 0 bases and 7 bases, with 10 bases remaining between them. This CDR3 contains 14 residues. The germline CDR1 and CDR2 sequences are MRHNA and SNTAGT. The CDR3, as DNA: TGTGCCAGCAGTGACTCTCAGGGTTGGCAGCCCCAGCATTTT. Translated: CASSDSQGWQPQHF.

This clonotype has more than one count but fewer than ten. The CDR3 here is CASSRTGARAFF. The DNA of the CDR3 is TGTGCCAGCTCCCGGACAGGGGCAAGGGCTTTCTTT. This chain links TRBV6-2 or TRBV6-3 with TRBJ1-1, with 9 bases identical to TRBD1. Germline CDR1 MNHEY, CDR2 SVGEGT. This CDR3 has 12 residues. Losses at the gene ends were 8 bases for V and 11 bases for J; bases not matched to a gene: 9.